The next 31 T cell receptor beta chains were all read from a single sample in a study of shared clonotypes between healthy human individuals. Generated by immunoSEQ multiplex PCR, the TCRdb table keeps only in-frame clones and is missing some. The table shows fewer than 650,000 clones, with around three quarters occurring only once. Sequenced sample: PBMCs. The receptors derive from a woman in her 40s in good health. Some clones in this sample may be carry-over from other donors' samples.

Of note for this clone: In the same sample, other DNA sequences code for this CDR3. The chain employs TRBV15 and TRBJ2-5, with D unresolved. From germline, CDR1 is LNHNV and CDR2 YYDKDF (reference sequence). Trimming shortened V by 1 base and J by 5 bases, and 11 bases separated the two germline ends. This CDR3 comprises 14 residues. CDR3 nucleotide sequence: TGTGCCACCAGCAGAGCTACGGTGCAGGAGACCCAGTACTTC. This translates into CATSRATVQETQYF. The variable domain in full, completed from reference TRBV15 and TRBJ2-5, reads DAMVIQNPRYQVTQFGKPVTLSCSQTLNHNVMYWYQQKSSQAPKLLFHYYDKDFNNEADTPDNFQSRRPNTSFCFLDIRSPGLGDTAMYLCATSRATVQETQYFGPGTRLLVL.

The rearrangement uses TRBV2 and TRBJ2-1; no firm D call. V was shortened by 1 base and J by 6 bases, with 10 bases between the two germline ends. The CDR3 has 14 amino acids. Germline CDR1 reads SNHLY; CDR2 reads FYNNEI. The DNA of the CDR3 is TGTGCCAGCAGTGAAGAGTGGCCCAGCAATGAGCAGTTCTTC. It is translated as CASSEEWPSNEQFF.

This clone was counted once. This could be a read error, since a much larger clone is one nucleotide away. The genes are TRBV25-1 and TRBJ1-4; D perhaps matches TRBD1 (5 bases). This CDR3 has 13 residues. Germline lookup yields CDR1 MGHDK and CDR2 SYGVNS. V dropped 6 bases and J dropped 3 bases, with 8 bases sitting between them. The CDR3: CASRGAPNEKLFF. The CDR3 DNA is TGTGCCAGCAGAGGGGCTCCTAATGAAAAACTGTTTTTT.

The V call is TRBV11-1, the J call TRBJ2-5; 7 positions match TRBD1. V was pared by 1 base and J by 5 bases, with 10 bases of the junction left unmatched. The CDR3 loop spans 16 amino acids. Looked up from germline, CDR1 is SGHAT and CDR2 is FQDESV (reference sequence). DNA of the CDR3: TGTGCCAGCAGCTTAGAAATAGGGGGCTATCGGGAGACCCAGTACTTC. Amino acids: CASSLEIGGYRETQYF.

The gene calls are TRBV7-9 and TRBJ1-4; possibly TRBD1 for D (6 bases). This CDR3 has 15 residues. Germline loops: CDR1 SEHNR, CDR2 FQNEAQ (reference sequence). V was cut by 5 bases and J by 0 bases, with 10 bases left in between. For the CDR3, the DNA is TGTGCCAGCAGCCCGGACAGATCAACTAATGAAAAACTGTTTTTT. Its translation is CASSPDRSTNEKLFF.

The rearrangement uses TRBV14 and TRBJ2-7, with a tentative D call TRBD1 (6 bases). CDR1 SGHDN and CDR2 FVKESK come from the germline V gene. The CDR3 contains 15 residues. V was trimmed by 4 bases and J by 1 base, leaving 14 bases between them. CDR3 in amino acids: CASSPRTALSYEQYF. The CDR3 bases are TGTGCCAGCAGCCCCCGGACAGCCCTATCCTACGAGCAGTACTTC. Complete variable domain (other parts from reference TRBV14 and TRBJ2-7): EAGVTQFPSHSVIEKGQTVTLRCDPISGHDNLYWYRRVMGKEIKFLLHFVKESKQDESGMPNNRFLAERTGGTYSTLKVQPAELEDSGVYFCASSPRTALSYEQYFGPGTRLTVT.

The CDR3 DNA reads as TGTGCCAGCAGCTTAGTTGCGGTTACAGGGTATGAAAAACTGTTTTTT. Encoded protein: CASSLVAVTGYEKLFF. The chain has TRBV7-8 and TRBJ1-4, with TRBD1 as a possible D gene (6 bases). The CDR3 runs 16 residues. Germline CDR1 reads SGHVS; CDR2 reads FQNEAQ. With 1 base removed from V and 6 bases from J, the gap between germline ends came to 15 bases.

This clone occurred once. The chain joins TRBV11-2 to TRBJ2-1, with 11 positions matching TRBD2. CDR1 SGHAT and CDR2 FQNNGV come from the germline V gene. The junction had 14 bases not matched to a gene; V was cut back by 3 bases and J by 4 bases. This CDR3 region has 19 residues. The CDR3 DNA follows: TGTGCCAGCAGCTTTGGAACTAGCGGGAGTAACTATCTATACAATGAGCAGTTCTTC. This encodes CASSFGTSGSNYLYNEQFF.

This clone was observed once. The rearrangement joins TRBV29-1 to TRBJ2-2; D call uncertain. Trimming cost V 4 bases and J 8 bases, with 5 bases left between them. This CDR3 comprises 10 residues. CDR1 is SQVTM and CDR2 is ANQGSEA in the germline V gene. The CDR3 nucleotides read TGCAGCGTTGGAGAAGGGGAGCTGTTTTTT. It is translated as CSVGEGELFF.

Comments on this clone: Just one base apart from a much larger clone, this may be a read error. The V call is TRBV27, the J call TRBJ1-1; TRBD1 is a possible D gene (6 bases). Germline V gene lookup returns CDR1 MNHEY and CDR2 SMNVEV (reference sequence). Trimming pared 0 bases from V and 6 bases from J, leaving 11 bases between. The CDR3 covers 14 residues. The CDR3 reads CASSLSGGRAEAFF. In DNA form, the CDR3 reads TGTGCCAGCAGTTTATCGGGGGGGCGGGCTGAAGCTTTCTTT.

This clone was found a few times. The chain combines TRBV21-1 with TRBJ1-1; the table names TRBD1, a call not compared with the DNA. TRBV21-1 is annotated as a pseudogene. This CDR3 is 17 amino acids long. CDR3 in amino acids: CASSAGTPVFMNTEAFF. CDR3 DNA sequence: TGTGCCAGCAGCGCCGGGACACCCGTCTTCATGAACACTGAAGCTTTCTTT.

This chain links TRBV7-2 with TRBJ1-2, with TRBD1 matching 9 bases. V trimming: 5 bases; J trimming: 8 bases; junction bases outside the gene matches: 9. Germline CDR1 reads SGHTA; CDR2 reads FQGNSA. This CDR3 is built from 14 residues. This CDR3 is CASSPSGQGGGYTF. In nucleotides, the CDR3 is TGTGCCAGCAGCCCATCGGGACAGGGCGGAGGCTACACCTTC.

V usage is TRBV5-6 and J usage is TRBJ1-5; D gene unclear. Trimming stripped 1 base from V and 5 bases from J, with 4 bases between. The germline V gene has CDR1 SGHDT and CDR2 YYEEEE. The CDR3 is 12 residues long. The CDR3 DNA follows: TGTGCCAGCAGCTTGTTGGATCAGCCCCAGCATTTT. Protein sequence: CASSLLDQPQHF.

The CDR3 spells CASRKAGGAEQFF. DNA for the CDR3: TGTGCCAGCAGAAAAGCGGGAGGGGCTGAGCAGTTCTTC. The chain links TRBV28 to TRBJ2-1, with 10 bases that match TRBD2. The germline V gene encodes CDR1 MDHEN and CDR2 SYDVKM. Germline trimming cut 6 bases from V and 9 bases from J; bases unmatched to any gene: 5. This CDR3 has 13 residues.

This CDR3 reads CASSQFQGWVLFF. As DNA, the CDR3 is TGTGCCAGCAGTCAATTTCAGGGATGGGTGCTGTTTTTT. The chain uses TRBV6-1 and TRBJ2-2; D is possibly TRBD1 (5 bases). The CDR3 covers 13 residues. CDR1 MNHNS and CDR2 SASEGT come from the germline V gene. The V end lost 5 bases, the J end lost 13 bases, and 17 bases lay between the germline ends.

The V call is TRBV29-1, the J call TRBJ2-3; a weak D match, TRBD2 (6 bases). Germline V gene data show CDR1 as SQVTM and CDR2 as ANQGSEA. The V end was cut by 7 bases, the J end by 5 bases, with 22 bases between. This CDR3 region has 15 residues. DNA of the CDR3: TGCAGCGGTCACGAGGGACTCAGGCTGGGAGATACGCAGTATTTT. It yields the protein CSGHEGLRLGDTQYF.

The chain joins TRBV10-3 to TRBJ1-4, with no clear D. Germline CDR1 and CDR2: ENHRY and SYGVKD. The CDR3 extends over 13 amino acids. V was clipped by 4 bases and J by 8 bases, with 11 bases between them. CDR3 sequence reads: CAISVRLQEKLFF. The CDR3 DNA sequence: TGTGCCATCAGTGTCAGGCTCCAGGAAAAACTGTTTTTT.

This clone was observed a few times. The V gene is TRBV29-1, the J gene TRBJ2-7, with 8 bases fitting TRBD2. Per the germline V gene, CDR1 is SQVTM and CDR2 is ANQGSEA. V was pared by 6 bases and J by 3 bases, with 4 bases of the junction left unmatched. The CDR3 extends over 12 amino acids. As DNA, the CDR3 is TGCAGCGTGCGGGGGGTAGGCTACGAGCAGTACTTC. This gives the protein CSVRGVGYEQYF.

This rearrangement joins TRBV30 to TRBJ2-7; 12 bases agree with TRBD2. CDR1 is GTSNPN, CDR2 SVGIG, per germline (reference sequence). V was clipped by 0 bases and J by 2 bases; unmatched bases: 8. This CDR3 has 17 residues. CDR3 region: CAWSVLASGRETYEQYF. CDR3 in DNA: TGTGCCTGGAGTGTACTGGCTAGCGGGAGGGAAACCTACGAGCAGTACTTC.

This clone has only one observation. The chain links TRBV2 to TRBJ2-7, with a tentative D call TRBD2 (6 bases). The V gene's germline CDR1 is SNHLY and CDR2 FYNNEI. Between the trimmed V and J ends, which lost 4 bases and 3 bases, there was a span of 19 bases. The CDR3 contains 16 residues. The CDR3 is CASSGRDFSQDYEQYF. For the CDR3, the DNA is TGTGCCAGCAGTGGCCGGGACTTCTCGCAAGACTACGAGCAGTACTTC.

The chain recombines TRBV7-2 with TRBJ2-7; 8 bases match TRBD1. The junction had 6 bases not matched to a gene; V was cut back by 2 bases and J by 0 bases. This CDR3 comprises 16 residues. The germline V gene encodes CDR1 SGHTA and CDR2 FQGNSA. The CDR3 DNA sequence: TGTGCCAGCAGCTTACCAGGGGGCCGGGACTCCTACGAGCAGTACTTC. This encodes CASSLPGGRDSYEQYF.

This chain joins TRBV19 and TRBJ1-4; D ambiguous. Germline CDR1 and CDR2: LNHDA and SQIVND (reference sequence). Trimming shortened V by 6 bases and J by 7 bases, and 18 bases separated the two germline ends. The CDR3 consists of 15 residues. The CDR3 sequence is CASSPLPTAAEKLFF. In DNA form, the CDR3 reads TGTGCCAGTAGCCCCCTACCGACGGCAGCTGAAAAACTGTTTTTT.

The rearrangement joins TRBV9 to TRBJ1-3; D unresolved. Per germline, CDR1 SGDLS and CDR2 YYNGEE. Trimming left V 5 bases short and J 3 bases short, with 6 bases between. The CDR3 is 12 amino acids. The CDR3 loop is CASRSFGNTIYF. The CDR3 nucleotides are TGTGCCAGCAGGTCTTTTGGAAACACCATATATTTT.

The chain employs TRBV5-4 and TRBJ1-2, with unresolved D. Per germline, CDR1 SGHNT and CDR2 YYREEE (reference sequence). V lost 0 bases to trimming and J lost 9 bases, with 15 bases between them. There are 14 residues in the CDR3. The DNA for the CDR3 is TGTGCCAGCAGCTTGGACAGAACAATGGGTAGCTACACCTTC. This gives the protein CASSLDRTMGSYTF.

This clone was observed a few times. The chain couples TRBV28 to TRBJ1-2; D remains unclear. Germline V gene lookup returns CDR1 MDHEN and CDR2 SYDVKM. This CDR3 is built from 14 residues. Here the CDR3 reads CAAARPRLNFGYTF. CDR3 nucleotides: TGTGCGGCGGCTAGGCCGCGGCTCAATTTTGGCTACACCTTC.

This sequence joins TRBV4-3 and TRBJ2-5; TRBD1 aligns across 9 bases. After removal of 5 bases from V and 7 bases from J, the junction contained 8 bases not matched to a gene. Germline CDR1 reads LGHNA; CDR2 reads YSLEER. The CDR3 totals 14 residues. This CDR3 is CASSSQGAQGTQYF. DNA for the CDR3: TGCGCCAGCAGCTCACAGGGGGCTCAGGGGACCCAGTACTTC.

The rearrangement links TRBV7-9 to TRBJ2-1, with D perhaps being TRBD1 or TRBD2 (5 bases each). V was cut by 5 bases and J by 2 bases, with 16 bases left in between. The germline V gene has CDR1 SEHNR and CDR2 FQNEAQ (reference sequence). The CDR3 length is 16 residues. CDR3 protein: CASSPRRQGPYNEQFF. In DNA, the CDR3 is TGTGCCAGCAGCCCAAGGCGGCAGGGACCCTACAATGAGCAGTTCTTC.

This chain uses TRBV28 with TRBJ2-7, with D perhaps matching TRBD2 (7 bases). This CDR3 has 15 amino acids. V shed 3 bases and J shed 1 base, with 13 bases lying between them. Germline CDR1 and CDR2: MDHEN and SYDVKM. The CDR3 sequence is CASSFGGAGSYEQYF. The CDR3 DNA sequence: TGTGCCAGCAGTTTTGGGGGGGCGGGATCCTACGAGCAGTACTTC.

The chain is built from TRBV5-1 and TRBJ2-5, with 9 bases that match TRBD2. The germline V gene encodes CDR1 SGHRS and CDR2 YFSETQ. V was pared by 0 bases and J by 5 bases, with 11 bases of the junction left unmatched. The CDR3 runs to 17 residues. DNA for the CDR3: TGCGCCAGCAGCTTGGCAAATGATCTAGCGGGACGGGAGACCCAGTACTTC. The encoded protein is CASSLANDLAGRETQYF.

V usage is TRBV11-2 and J usage is TRBJ2-7; TRBD2 might be the D (6 bases). The CDR3 has 13 residues. CDR1 is SGHAT, CDR2 FQNNGV, per germline. Deletions cut 3 bases from V and 4 bases from J, with 10 bases between. This CDR3 is CASSFWRGYEQYF. DNA of the CDR3: TGTGCCAGCAGCTTTTGGAGGGGATACGAGCAGTACTTC.

The rearrangement links TRBV27 to TRBJ1-2, with 7 bases matching TRBD1. Germline V gene data show CDR1 as MNHEY and CDR2 as SMNVEV (reference sequence). J lost 8 bases, V lost 6 bases, and 15 bases had no gene match. CDR3 length: 15 residues. The CDR3 is CASSRGTGVVEGYTF. Written as DNA, the CDR3 is TGTGCCAGCAGCCGAGGCACAGGGGTGGTGGAGGGCTACACCTTC.